This T cell receptor (beta chain) was obtained from a study of shared clonotypes between healthy human individuals. Deep-level settings were used for running the assay. Assay used: immunoSEQ multiplex PCR; TCRdb lists only in-frame clones, some missing. Found here are roughly 1.4 million clones, approximately 98.5% of them singletons; the top ten hold about 0.34%. This receptor was obtained from a man younger than 45 in good health. Source material: naive CD4+ T cells sorted from blood. Regarding subset: CD45RA+ positively selected.

CDR3 nucleotide sequence: TGTGCCAGTAGTCCAGGACACCAACGGGGCTACGAGCAGTACTTC. Its translation is CASSPGHQRGYEQYF. The chain is built from TRBV19 and TRBJ2-7, with D perhaps assigned TRBD1 or TRBD2 (5 bases each). Germline V lookup: CDR1 LNHDA, CDR2 SQIVND (reference sequence). This CDR3 is built from 15 residues. Trimming pared 5 bases from V and 3 bases from J, leaving 17 bases between.